This T cell receptor (beta chain) appears in the sequencing data of a study of blood T cells in healthy people across ages. This CDR3 is built from 14 residues. Trimming left V 5 bases short and J 5 bases short, with 15 bases between. CDR1 SGHAT and CDR2 FQNNGV come from the germline V gene. The authors ran a second PCR of about 7 to 12 cycles using a sample-barcoded 5' primer and a J-beta primer mix. TCRdb called the 5' RACE reads again in MiXCR, with one record for every CDR3 protein. The table includes around 400,000 distinct CDR3 sequences, about half detected once. The chain uses TRBV11-2 and TRBJ2-5; possibly TRBD1 for D (6 bases). The sequenced material came from blood. The receptor's source is a man aged 60 to 69 in good health. CDR3 bases: TGTGCCAGCAGCCGACCACTTGGGGGCGAGACCCAGTACTTC. It encodes CASSRPLGGETQYF.